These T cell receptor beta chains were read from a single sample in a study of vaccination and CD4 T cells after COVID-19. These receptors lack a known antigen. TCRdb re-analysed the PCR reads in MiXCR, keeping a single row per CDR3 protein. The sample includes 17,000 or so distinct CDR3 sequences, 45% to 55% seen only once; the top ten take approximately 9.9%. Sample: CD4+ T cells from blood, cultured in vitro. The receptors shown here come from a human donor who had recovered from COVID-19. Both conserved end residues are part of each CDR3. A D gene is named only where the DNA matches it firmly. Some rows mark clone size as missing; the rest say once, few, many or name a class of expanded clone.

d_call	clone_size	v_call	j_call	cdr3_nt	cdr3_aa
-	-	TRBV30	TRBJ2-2	TGTGCCTGGAGTGTACTCTGGAAGAACACCGGGGAGCTGTTTTTT	CAWSVLWKNTGELFF
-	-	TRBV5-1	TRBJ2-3	TGCGCCAGCAGCTTGGGTATCGAAGGCCCTCCAAACACAGATACGCAGTATTTT	CASSLGIEGPPNTDTQYF
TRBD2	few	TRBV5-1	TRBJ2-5	TGCGCCAGCAGCAAGACTAGCGGGAGAAAGACCCAGTACTTC	CASSKTSGRKTQYF
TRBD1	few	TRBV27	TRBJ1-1	TGTGCCAGCAGTTCGACAGGGGGCACTGAAGCTTTCTTT	CASSSTGGTEAFF
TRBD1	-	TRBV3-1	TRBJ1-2	TGTGCCAGCAGCCAAGGAGGACAGGGGGCGGGGTATGGCTACACCTTC	CASSQGGQGAGYGYTF
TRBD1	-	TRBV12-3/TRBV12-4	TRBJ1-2	TGTGCCAGCAGCCTGACAGGGGGCTCGAACTATGGCTACACCTTC	CASSLTGGSNYGYTF
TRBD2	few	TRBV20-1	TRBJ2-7	TGCAGTGCTAGAGGGCTAGCGGGAAGCTACGAGCAGTACTTC	CSARGLAGSYEQYF
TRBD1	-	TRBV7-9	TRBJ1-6	TGTGCCAGCAGCCGACGTGGGACAGGGAGTTCACCCCTCCACTTT	CASSRRGTGSSPLHF
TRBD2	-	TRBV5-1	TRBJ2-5	TGCGCCAGCAGCTTGCTCGCGGGAGGGCCTGAGGAGACCCAGTACTTC	CASSLLAGGPEETQYF
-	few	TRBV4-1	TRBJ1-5	TGCGCCAGCAGCCAAATCCCGGGGTTGGGAATCCAGCCCCAGCATTTT	CASSQIPGLGIQPQHF